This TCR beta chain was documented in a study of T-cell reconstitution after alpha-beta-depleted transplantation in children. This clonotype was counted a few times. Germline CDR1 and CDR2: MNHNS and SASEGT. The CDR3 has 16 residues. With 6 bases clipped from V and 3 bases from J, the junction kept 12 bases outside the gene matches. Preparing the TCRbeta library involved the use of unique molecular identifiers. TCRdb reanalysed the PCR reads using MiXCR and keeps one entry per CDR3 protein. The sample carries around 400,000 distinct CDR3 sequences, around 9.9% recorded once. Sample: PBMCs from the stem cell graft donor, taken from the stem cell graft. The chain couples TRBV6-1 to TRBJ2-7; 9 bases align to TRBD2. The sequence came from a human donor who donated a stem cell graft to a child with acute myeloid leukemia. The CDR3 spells CASSPLGREGGYEQYF. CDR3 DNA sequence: TGTGCCAGCAGCCCGTTAGGGCGGGAGGGCGGCTACGAGCAGTACTTC.